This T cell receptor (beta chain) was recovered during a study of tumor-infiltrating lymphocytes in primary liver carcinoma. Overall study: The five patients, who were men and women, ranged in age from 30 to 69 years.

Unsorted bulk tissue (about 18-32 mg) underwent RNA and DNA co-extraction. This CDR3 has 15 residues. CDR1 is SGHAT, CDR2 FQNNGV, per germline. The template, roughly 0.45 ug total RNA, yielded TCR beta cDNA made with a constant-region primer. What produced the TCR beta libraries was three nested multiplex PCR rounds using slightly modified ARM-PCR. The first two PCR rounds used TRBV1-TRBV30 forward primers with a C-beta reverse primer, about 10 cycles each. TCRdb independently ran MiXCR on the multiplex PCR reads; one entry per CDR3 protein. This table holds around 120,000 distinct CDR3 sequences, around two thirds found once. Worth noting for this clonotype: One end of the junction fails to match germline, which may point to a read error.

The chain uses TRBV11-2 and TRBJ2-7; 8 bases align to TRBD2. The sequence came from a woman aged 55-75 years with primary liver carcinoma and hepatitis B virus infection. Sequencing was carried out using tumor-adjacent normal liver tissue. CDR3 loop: CACSTSAGANYEQYF. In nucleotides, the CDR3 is TGTGCCTGCAGCACATCAGCGGGAGCAAACTACGAGCAGTATTTC.